Below, 13 T cell receptor beta chains from the same sample are listed, as sequenced in a study of T-cell memory formation after mild COVID-19 (dated by TCRdb to the early 2020s). Libraries were constructed by 5' RACE. Reads for this sample came from an Illumina NovaSeq 6000. Using fastp trimming at Q25 and MiXCR clonotype assembly, TCRdb reanalyzed the public sequencing data and kept in-frame beta chains. Identical CDR3 proteins give one entry, which carries the most common genes and DNA. This sample holds hundreds of thousands of distinct CDR3 sequences; roughly an eighth were observed only once. 22% of the sample is held by the ten biggest clonotypes. Sample: PBMCs or a T cell subset sorted from them (not recorded which). Receptors were obtained from a man between 18 and 29 years old who had mild COVID-19 (a few samples of this study predate the infection). The sample titles of this study are shuffled in the database, so cell type and time point are left out; the donor was told from shared clones.

A single count supports this clonotype. This chain uses TRBV7-9 with TRBJ1-1, with TRBD1 as a possible D gene (5 bases). The CDR3 runs to 16 residues. CDR1 and CDR2 from the germline V gene are SEHNR and FQNEAQ (reference sequence). The germline V and J ends were trimmed by 4 bases and 3 bases, with 18 bases remaining between them. For the CDR3, the DNA is TGTGCCAGCAGCTCCCTTGGGGACTCCTCGGACACTGAAGCTTTCTTT. It yields the protein CASSSLGDSSDTEAFF.

V and J are TRBV6-2 or TRBV6-3 and TRBJ2-1; maybe TRBD2 (5 bases). Trimming stripped 6 bases from V and 4 bases from J, with 13 bases between. Germline CDR1 is MNHEY and CDR2 is SVGEGT. The CDR3 has 14 residues. CDR3 in amino acids: CASRWASSYNEQFF. In DNA, the CDR3 is TGTGCCAGCAGATGGGCTAGCAGTTACAATGAGCAGTTCTTC.

This clonotype appeared a few times. The chain couples TRBV5-1 to TRBJ2-5; 8 nucleotides match TRBD1. The length of the CDR3 is 16 residues. V shed 4 bases, J shed 2 bases, and the junction held 10 bases outside the gene matches. CDR1 is SGHRS, CDR2 YFSETQ, per germline. CDR3: CASSPGQGMGQETQYF. CDR3 sequence (DNA): TGCGCCAGCAGCCCCGGACAGGGAATGGGGCAAGAGACCCAGTACTTC.

The chain combines TRBV7-2 with TRBJ1-2; D call uncertain. Deletions cut 1 base from V and 8 bases from J, with 8 bases between. CDR1 is SGHTA, CDR2 FQGNSA, per germline. This CDR3 has 12 amino acids. The chain's CDR3 is CASSLGPGGYTF. The CDR3 bases are TGTGCCAGCAGCTTAGGCCCGGGCGGCTACACCTTC.

The J gene is TRBJ2-5, the V gene TRBV9, with D possibly matching TRBD1 (5 bases). V lost 3 bases to trimming and J lost 5 bases, with 17 bases between them. This CDR3 contains 15 residues. Per the germline V gene, CDR1 is SGDLS and CDR2 is YYNGEE. CDR3 sequence reads: CASSAIAGHGETQYF. In DNA, the CDR3 is TGTGCCAGCAGCGCCATCGCAGGGCATGGGGAGACCCAGTACTTC.

This clonotype was recorded many times. J is TRBJ2-3 and V is TRBV28; possibly TRBD2 for D (5 bases). V was cut by 3 bases and J by 11 bases, with 12 bases left in between. The germline CDR1 and CDR2 sequences are MDHEN and SYDVKM. The CDR3 covers 12 residues. The CDR3 bases are TGTGCCAGCAGTTTGAGGGTGGGTGGGCAGTATTTT. This codes for CASSLRVGGQYF.

The chain has TRBV20-1 and TRBJ2-1, with 8 bases aligning to TRBD2. J gave up 7 bases and V 5 bases, and 7 bases lay outside the gene matches. The germline gives CDR1 DFQATT, CDR2 SNEGSKA (reference sequence). The CDR3 is 13 residues long. The CDR3 sequence: CSAGPGTRNEQFF. DNA of the CDR3: TGCAGTGCTGGGCCAGGGACTAGGAATGAGCAGTTCTTC.

This sequence joins TRBV10-3 and TRBJ1-6; 10 nucleotides align to TRBD1. The V gene's germline CDR1 is ENHRY and CDR2 SYGVKD. Trimming at V came to 5 bases and at J to 7 bases, leaving 11 bases not matched to a gene. This CDR3 contains 17 residues. The chain's CDR3 is CAISPGQGTLGNSPLHF. The CDR3 DNA follows: TGTGCCATCAGTCCGGGACAGGGGACGCTCGGGAATTCACCCCTCCACTTT.

This clonotype appeared a few times. This chain joins TRBV2 and TRBJ1-5; 8 bases align to TRBD1. The germline V gene has CDR1 SNHLY and CDR2 FYNNEI. V dropped 6 bases and J dropped 6; count of bases not matched to a gene: 4. There are 13 residues in the CDR3. The CDR3 loop is CASRFGQGQPQHF. DNA of the CDR3: TGTGCCAGCAGATTTGGACAGGGTCAGCCCCAGCATTTT. Full variable domain (outside the CDR3, taken from reference TRBV2 and TRBJ1-5): EPEVTQTPSHQVTQMGQEVILRCVPISNHLYFYWYRQILGQKVEFLVSFYNNEISEKSEIFDDQFSVERPDGSNFTLKIRSTKLEDSAMYFCASRFGQGQPQHFGDGTRLSIL.

This rearrangement joins TRBV30 to TRBJ2-1; D remains unclear. Trimming pared 0 bases from V and 9 bases from J, leaving 6 bases between. Germline V gene data show CDR1 as GTSNPN and CDR2 as SVGIG (reference sequence). This CDR3 spans 11 amino acids. The CDR3 loop is CAWSVMGEQFF. CDR3 nucleotide sequence: TGTGCCTGGAGTGTTATGGGTGAGCAGTTCTTC.

The rearrangement joins TRBV12-3 or TRBV12-4 to TRBJ1-1; no definite D call. The CDR3 spans 19 residues. Trimming cost V 3 bases and J 0 bases, with 23 bases left between them. The DNA of the CDR3 is TGTGCCAGCAGTTTCAGCGGCCGTCCTTCAGTATTCATGAACACTGAAGCTTTCTTT. Translating gives CASSFSGRPSVFMNTEAFF.

This clonotype turned up a few times. The chain employs TRBV20-1 and TRBJ2-5; TRBD2 matches 9 bases. V shed 4 bases, J shed 4 bases, and the junction held 7 bases outside the gene matches. Germline V gene sequence: CDR1 DFQATT, CDR2 SNEGSKA (reference sequence). The CDR3 consists of 14 residues. The CDR3 spells CSATRASGVETQYF. The DNA for the CDR3 is TGCAGTGCTACCCGGGCTAGCGGGGTAGAGACCCAGTACTTC.

The chain uses TRBV7-2 and TRBJ2-7; the D is unclear. The CDR3 runs to 14 residues. The V end was cut by 4 bases, the J end by 3 bases, with 13 bases between. The germline V gene has CDR1 SGHTA and CDR2 FQGNSA. CDR3 sequence (DNA): TGTGCCAGCAGCTCTTATTTGCGGAGCTACGAGCAGTACTTC. Translated: CASSSYLRSYEQYF.